A selection of T cell receptor beta chains follows, all from one sample in a study of CD4 and CD8 cells across lung adenocarcinoma regions. Using its own MiXCR run on the PCR reads, TCRdb lists one record per CDR3 protein. The sample consists of more than 6,000 distinct CDR3 sequences, about 50% of them appearing once. Source material: CD8+ T cells from the center of a lung tumor. The receptor set was obtained from a male donor with lung adenocarcinoma. The CD4 and CD8 labels of this study may be unreliable. The conserved cysteine and the conserved F or W are not part of the CDR3 here.

v_call	j_call	cdr3_aa
TRBV6-1	TRBJ2-4	ASSERTGRGRAKDIQY
TRBV6-1	TRBJ2-3	ASISRMSTDTQY
TRBV27	TRBJ2-5	ASSRTGRETQY
TRBV28	NA	ASSLPPGQGISEQY
TRBV5-4	TRBJ2-1	ASRPSGRAGNEQF
TRBV11-3	TRBJ2-1	ASSLEGASYNEQF
TRBV6-5	NA	ASSYTGQPAYNEQY
TRBV6-1	TRBJ2-3	ASAEAGGGGPETQY
TRBV6-1	TRBJ2-3	ASSLAGGPGRVTDTQY
TRBV7-2	TRBJ2-5	ASSDRGLRRETQY
TRBV6-1	NA	ASRPTSRGPETQY
TRBV6-5	TRBJ2-1	ASSYSTFVPGLAGGPEQF
TRBV12-3/TRBV12-4	TRBJ2-3	ASSLGQNTDTQY
TRBV6-4	TRBJ2-3	ASSDTSGGTDTQY